A single sample gave rise to the 5 T cell receptor beta chains below, sequenced in a study of blood T cell repertoires in COVID-19. Data came from immunoSEQ multiplex PCR; TCRdb stores just in-frame clones and leaves some out. The table has 70,000 to 100,000 clones, more than 90% seen once; the top ten hold 1.5% to 2%. Sequencing was done on a sample of peripheral blood. These receptors were obtained from a man aged 55-75 years with acute or convalescent COVID-19.

The chain employs TRBV11-1 and TRBJ2-7; 10 nucleotides agree with TRBD1. V dropped 5 bases and J dropped 2; count of bases not matched to a gene: 6. The CDR3 runs to 15 residues. Germline CDR1 and CDR2: SGHAT and FQDESV (reference sequence). The CDR3 bases are TGTGCCAGCAGCCTCCGGGACAGGGGAACCTACGAGCAGTACTTC. Its protein product is CASSLRDRGTYEQYF. Full variable domain (missing parts from reference TRBV11-1 and TRBJ2-7): EAEVAQSPRYKITEKSQAVAFWCDPISGHATLYWYRQILGQGPELLVQFQDESVVDDSQLPKDRFSAERLKGVDSTLKIQPAELGDSAMYLCASSLRDRGTYEQYFGPGTRLTVT.

This chain connects TRBV4-3 to TRBJ2-7, with D unclear. The CDR3 sequence is 16 residues long. Per the germline V gene, CDR1 is LGHNA and CDR2 is YSLEER. Trimming left V 0 bases short and J 0 bases short, with 12 bases between. In nucleotides, the CDR3 is TGCGCCAGCAGCCAAGATCATGGGCTTGTCTCCTACGAGCAGTACTTC. This encodes CASSQDHGLVSYEQYF.

The rearrangement links TRBV12-3 or TRBV12-4 to TRBJ2-7; D is uncertain. This CDR3 contains 12 residues. The V end lost 5 bases, the J end lost 4 bases, and 9 bases lay between the germline ends. The CDR3 here is CASSIGVYEQYF. Here the CDR3 DNA reads TGTGCCAGCAGTATAGGAGTTTACGAGCAGTACTTC.

The chain employs TRBV9 and TRBJ1-2; D gene uncertain. V gave up 0 bases and J gave up 0 bases, with 6 bases separating them. The CDR3 covers 14 residues. In germline, CDR1 is SGDLS, CDR2 YYNGEE. In DNA form, the CDR3 reads TGTGCCAGCAGCGTAGTTGCAGCTAACTATGGCTACACCTTC. The encoded protein is CASSVVAANYGYTF.

The chain couples TRBV28 to TRBJ2-5; TRBD2 agrees at 10 bases. This CDR3 spans 14 amino acids. Trimming at V came to 5 bases and at J to 3 bases, leaving 3 bases not matched to a gene. Germline CDR1 reads MDHEN; CDR2 reads SYDVKM. CDR3 DNA sequence: TGTGCCAGCAGTCCAACTAGCGGGAAAGAGACCCAGTACTTC. As protein: CASSPTSGKETQYF.